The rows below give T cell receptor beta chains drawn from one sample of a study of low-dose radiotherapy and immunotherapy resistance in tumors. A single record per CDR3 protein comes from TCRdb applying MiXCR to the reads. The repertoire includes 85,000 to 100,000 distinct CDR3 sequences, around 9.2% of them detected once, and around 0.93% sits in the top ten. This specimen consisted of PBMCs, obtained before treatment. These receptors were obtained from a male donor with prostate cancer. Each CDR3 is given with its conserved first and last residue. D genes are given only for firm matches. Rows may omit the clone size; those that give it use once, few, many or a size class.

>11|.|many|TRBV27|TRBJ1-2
CASSDRNGYTF
TGTGCCAGCAGTGACCGAAATGGCTACACCTTC
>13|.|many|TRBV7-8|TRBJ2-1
CASSLGTANEQFF
TGTGCCAGCAGCTTGGGGACCGCAAATGAGCAGTTCTTC
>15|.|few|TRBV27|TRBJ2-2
CASSSDARSTGELFF
TGTGCCAGCAGTTCGGACGCGCGGAGTACCGGGGAGCTGTTTTTT
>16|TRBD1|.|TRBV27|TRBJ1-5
CASSETGERSNQPQHF
TGTGCCAGCAGTGAAACAGGGGAGAGAAGCAATCAGCCCCAGCATTTT
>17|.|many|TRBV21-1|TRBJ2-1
CASSDGTGASSYNEQFF
TGTGCCAGCAGCGATGGGACGGGCGCTAGCTCCTACAATGAGCAGTTCTTC
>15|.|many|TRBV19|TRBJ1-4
CASSPGGGRSEKLFF
TGTGCCAGTAGTCCAGGCGGGGGACGAAGCGAAAAACTGTTTTTT
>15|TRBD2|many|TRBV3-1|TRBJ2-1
CASSQPSGPSGEQFF
TGTGCCAGCAGCCAGCCTAGCGGTCCCTCGGGGGAGCAGTTCTTC
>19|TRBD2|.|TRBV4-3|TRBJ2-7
CASSQTLSGLAGGPGEQYF
TGCGCCAGCAGCCAGACACTCTCCGGACTAGCGGGAGGCCCCGGCGAGCAGTACTTC
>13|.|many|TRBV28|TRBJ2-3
CASSSPTPDTQYF
TGTGCCAGCAGTTCACCGACGCCAGATACGCAGTATTTT
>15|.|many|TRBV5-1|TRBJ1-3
CASSPDGSSGNTIYF
TGCGCCAGCAGCCCGGACGGGAGCTCTGGAAACACCATATATTTT
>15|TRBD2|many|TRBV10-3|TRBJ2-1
CAIRPTSGSYNEQFF
TGTGCCATCAGGCCCACTAGCGGGAGCTACAATGAGCAGTTCTTC
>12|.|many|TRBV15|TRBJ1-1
CATSRDGRDAFF
TGTGCCACCAGCAGAGATGGGCGGGATGCTTTCTTT
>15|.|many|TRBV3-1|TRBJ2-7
CASSQDRIAAYEQYF
TGTGCCAGCAGCCAAGATCGAATAGCGGCCTACGAGCAGTACTTC
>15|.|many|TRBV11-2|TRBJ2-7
CASSLEAGSLYEQYF
TGTGCCAGCAGCTTAGAGGCCGGGTCACTCTACGAGCAGTACTTC
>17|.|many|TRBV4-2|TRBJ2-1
CASSQASGTPSYNEQFF
TGTGCCAGCAGCCAGGCCTCCGGGACTCCTTCCTACAATGAGCAGTTCTTC
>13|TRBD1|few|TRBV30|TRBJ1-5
CAWSTGGGQPQHF
TGTGCCTGGAGTACAGGGGGCGGCCAGCCCCAGCATTTT
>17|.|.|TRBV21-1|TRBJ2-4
CASSGLAGLGTKNIQYF
TGTGCCAGCAGCGGACTAGCGGGCCTCGGTACCAAAAACATTCAGTACTTC
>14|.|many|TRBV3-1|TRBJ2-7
CASSPRGLDYEQYF
TGTGCCAGCAGCCCCCGCGGCCTCGACTACGAGCAGTACTTC
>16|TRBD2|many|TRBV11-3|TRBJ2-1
CASSRSGRASYNEQFF
TGTGCCAGCAGCCGTAGCGGGAGGGCCTCCTACAATGAGCAGTTCTTC
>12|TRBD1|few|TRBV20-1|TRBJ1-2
CSARDRGEGYTF
TGCAGTGCTAGGGACAGGGGAGAAGGCTACACCTTC
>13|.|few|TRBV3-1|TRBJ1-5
CASSSNPDQPQHF
TGTGCCAGCAGTTCCAACCCAGATCAGCCCCAGCATTTT
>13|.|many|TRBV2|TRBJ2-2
CASSEIPGRELFF
TGTGCCAGCAGTGAAATTCCGGGCAGGGAGCTGTTTTTT
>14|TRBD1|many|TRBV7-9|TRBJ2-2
CASSITGAGGELFF
TGTGCCAGCAGCATTACAGGGGCTGGCGGGGAGCTGTTTTTT
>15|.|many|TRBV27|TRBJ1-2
CASSLRQGPNYGYTF
TGTGCCAGCAGTTTACGGCAGGGGCCTAACTATGGCTACACCTTC
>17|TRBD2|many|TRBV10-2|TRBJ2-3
CASSQTLAGVRTDTQYF
TGCGCCAGCTCCCAAACCCTAGCGGGAGTAAGAACAGATACGCAGTATTTT
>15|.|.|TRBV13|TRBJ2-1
CASSLDHNPYNEQFF
TGTGCCAGCAGCTTGGACCACAATCCCTACAATGAGCAGTTCTTC
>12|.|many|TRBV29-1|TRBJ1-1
CSVALGGTEAFF
TGCAGCGTTGCATTGGGGGGCACTGAAGCTTTCTTT
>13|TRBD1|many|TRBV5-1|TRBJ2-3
CASSSPTGGTQYF
TGCGCCAGCAGCAGTCCGACAGGGGGCACGCAGTATTTT
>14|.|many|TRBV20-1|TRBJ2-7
CSATPQGRSYEQYF
TGCAGTGCTACCCCACAGGGGAGGTCCTACGAGCAGTACTTC
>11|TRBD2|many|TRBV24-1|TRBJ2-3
CATGEAGAQYF
TGTGCCACCGGAGAAGCGGGAGCGCAGTATTTT
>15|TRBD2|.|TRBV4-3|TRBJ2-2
CASSQESGRGGELFF
TGCGCCAGCAGCCAAGAAAGCGGGAGAGGCGGGGAGCTGTTTTTT
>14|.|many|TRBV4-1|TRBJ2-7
CASSQLPVYYEQYF
TGCGCCAGCAGCCAGCTTCCCGTCTACTACGAGCAGTACTTC
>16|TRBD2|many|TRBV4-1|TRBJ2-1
CASSQGRTSGDNEQFF
TGCGCCAGCAGCCAAGGGCGGACTAGTGGGGACAATGAGCAGTTCTTC
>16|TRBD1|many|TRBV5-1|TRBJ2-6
CASSQGQGAGANVLTF
TGCGCCAGCAGCCAGGGACAGGGGGCTGGGGCCAACGTCCTGACTTTC
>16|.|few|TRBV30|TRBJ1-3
CAWSVPGGSSGNTIYF
TGTGCCTGGAGCGTACCTGGGGGAAGCTCTGGAAACACCATATATTTT
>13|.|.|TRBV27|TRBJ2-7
CASSGRLFYEQYF
TGTGCCAGTTCGGGACGGCTTTTCTACGAGCAGTACTTC
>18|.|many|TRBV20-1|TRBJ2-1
CSAREGWDSNGLFDEQFF
TGCAGTGCTAGAGAGGGGTGGGACTCGAACGGGTTATTCGATGAGCAGTTCTTC
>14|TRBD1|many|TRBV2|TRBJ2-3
CASDRGRPTDTQYF
TGTGCCAGCGACAGGGGACGACCCACAGATACGCAGTATTTT
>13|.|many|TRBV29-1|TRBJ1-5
CSVGLDRNQPQHF
TGCAGCGTTGGCCTGGACCGGAATCAGCCCCAGCATTTT
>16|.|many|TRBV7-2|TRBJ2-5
CASSPGLARSVETQYF
TGTGCCAGCAGCCCAGGCCTAGCTCGCTCCGTGGAGACCCAGTACTTC
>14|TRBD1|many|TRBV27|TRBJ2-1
CASSEDREYNEQFF
TGTGCCAGCAGTGAGGACAGGGAGTACAATGAGCAGTTCTTC
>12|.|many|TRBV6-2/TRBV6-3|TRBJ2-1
CATGLHPNEQFF
TGTGCCACGGGGCTACATCCCAATGAGCAGTTCTTC
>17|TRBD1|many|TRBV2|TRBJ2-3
CASSEQGASSKTDTQYF
TGTGCCAGCAGTGAACAGGGGGCCTCCTCTAAGACAGATACGCAGTATTTT
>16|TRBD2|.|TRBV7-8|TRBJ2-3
CASRKGTGGPPDTQYF
TGTGCCAGCAGAAAAGGAACGGGAGGGCCCCCAGATACGCAGTATTTT
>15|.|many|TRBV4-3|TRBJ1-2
CASSQDKGVGLGYTF
TGCGCCAGCAGCCAAGATAAGGGAGTGGGGTTAGGCTACACCTTC
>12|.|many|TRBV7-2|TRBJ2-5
CASSWAQETQYF
TGTGCCAGCAGCTGGGCGCAAGAGACCCAGTACTTC
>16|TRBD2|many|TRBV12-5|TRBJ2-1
CASGLGLLAGADEQFF
TGTGCTAGTGGTTTAGGGTTACTAGCGGGAGCCGATGAGCAGTTCTTC
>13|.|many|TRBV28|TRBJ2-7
CASSFERQREQYF
TGTGCCAGCAGTTTTGAGAGGCAGCGCGAGCAGTACTTC
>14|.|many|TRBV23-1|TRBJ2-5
CASSQPGGAETQYF
TGCGCCAGCAGTCAACCGGGTGGCGCGGAGACCCAGTACTTC
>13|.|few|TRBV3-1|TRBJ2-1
CASSQDVSVEQFF
TGTGCCAGCAGCCAAGATGTGTCTGTTGAGCAGTTCTTC
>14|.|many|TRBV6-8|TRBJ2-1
CASSYGKGFGEQFF
TGTGCCAGCAGCTATGGGAAGGGGTTTGGTGAGCAGTTCTTC
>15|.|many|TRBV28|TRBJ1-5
CASSHGTYSNQPQHF
TGTGCCAGCAGTCACGGTACCTATAGCAATCAGCCCCAGCATTTT
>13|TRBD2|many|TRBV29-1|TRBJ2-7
CSVSRLAGYEQYF
TGCAGCGTTTCGCGACTAGCGGGCTACGAGCAGTACTTC
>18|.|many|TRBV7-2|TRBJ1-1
CASSLKGTQGLRGAEAFF
TGTGCCAGCAGCCTTAAAGGGACACAAGGGCTAAGGGGGGCTGAAGCTTTCTTT
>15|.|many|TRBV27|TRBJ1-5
CASRPLTVSNQPQHF
TGTGCCAGCAGGCCTCTGACAGTCAGCAATCAGCCCCAGCATTTT
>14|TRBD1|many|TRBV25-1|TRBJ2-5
CASSETGGQETQYF
TGTGCCAGCAGTGAGACAGGGGGGCAAGAGACCCAGTACTTC
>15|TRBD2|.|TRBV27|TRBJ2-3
CASSSGLAGGQTQYF
TGTGCCAGCAGCAGCGGACTAGCGGGAGGGCAGACGCAGTATTTT
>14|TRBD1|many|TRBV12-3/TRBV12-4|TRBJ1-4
CASRTDRAGEKLFF
TGTGCCAGCAGAACAGACAGGGCGGGTGAAAAACTGTTTTTT
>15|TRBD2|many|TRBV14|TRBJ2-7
CASSQVPSGIHEQYF
TGTGCCAGCAGCCAAGTCCCTAGCGGAATCCACGAGCAGTACTTC